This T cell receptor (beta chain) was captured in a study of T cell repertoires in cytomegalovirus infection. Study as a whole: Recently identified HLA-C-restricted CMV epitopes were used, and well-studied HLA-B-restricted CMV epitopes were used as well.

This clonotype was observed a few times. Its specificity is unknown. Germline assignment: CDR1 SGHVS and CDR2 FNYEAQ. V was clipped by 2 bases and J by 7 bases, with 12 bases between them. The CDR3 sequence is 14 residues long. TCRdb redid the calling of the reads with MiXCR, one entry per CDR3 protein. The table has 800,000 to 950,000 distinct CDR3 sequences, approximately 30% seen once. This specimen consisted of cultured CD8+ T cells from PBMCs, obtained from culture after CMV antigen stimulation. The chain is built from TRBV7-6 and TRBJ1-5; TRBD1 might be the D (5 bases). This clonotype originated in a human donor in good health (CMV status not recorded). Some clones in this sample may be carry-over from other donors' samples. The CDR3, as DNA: TGTGCCAGCAGCTTATCTGGGGGTACGCAGCCCCAGCATTTT. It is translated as CASSLSGGTQPQHF.